These 7 T cell receptor beta chains came from one sample sequenced in a study of T cells in Graves' hyperthyroidism and ophthalmopathy. There were TCR beta CDR3 regions amplified from RNA transcripts. The HTBI primer set served for first-round RT-PCR of the TCR CDR3. TCRdb called the multiplex PCR reads again in MiXCR, with one record for every CDR3 protein. The repertoire holds about 840,000 distinct CDR3 sequences, with over 35% as singletons. Sequencing used blood. These receptors originate from a young man with Graves' hyperthyroidism.

The chain joins TRBV12-3 or TRBV12-4 to TRBJ1-5; TRBD1 matches 7 bases. This CDR3 spans 14 amino acids. V dropped 4 bases and J dropped 5; count of bases not matched to a gene: 5. DNA for the CDR3: TGTGCCAGCAGTTCAACAGGGGACCATCAGCCCCAGCATTTT. Its protein product is CASSSTGDHQPQHF.

The gene calls are TRBV10-2 and TRBJ2-7; D is uncertain. CDR1 WSHSY and CDR2 SAAADI come from the germline V gene. The CDR3 has 16 amino acids. Trimming stripped 2 bases from V and 0 bases from J, with 14 bases between. The CDR3 DNA reads as TGCGCCAGCAGTGAGACTCTAACTCCCAGCTCCTACGAGCAGTACTTC. Translating gives CASSETLTPSSYEQYF.

This clonotype was counted at least ten times. The chain is built from TRBV4-1 and TRBJ1-2; TRBD1 might be the D (6 bases). The germline V gene has CDR1 MGHRA and CDR2 YSYEKL. The ends were cut back, 3 bases at V and 5 bases at J, with 13 bases in the middle. CDR3 length equals 14 residues. CDR3 in amino acids: CASSQEIRGYGYTF. Here the CDR3 DNA reads TGCGCCAGCAGCCAGGAGATCAGGGGTTATGGCTACACCTTC.

V is TRBV29-1 and J is TRBJ1-2, with unresolved D. Germline loops: CDR1 SQVTM, CDR2 ANQGSEA. The V end was cut by 6 bases, the J end by 7 bases, with 15 bases between. This CDR3 has 12 residues. CDR3 nucleotides: TGCAGCGTGGGTGGGAACGGGGTTGGCTACACCTTC. This gives the protein CSVGGNGVGYTF.

The V gene is TRBV7-9, the J gene TRBJ2-5; D might be TRBD1 or TRBD2, each matching 5 bases. Looked up from germline, CDR1 is SEHNR and CDR2 is FQNEAQ (reference sequence). The V end was cut by 3 bases, the J end by 2 bases, with 16 bases between. CDR3 length equals 16 residues. In DNA form, the CDR3 reads TGTGCCAGCAGCTTGGGGGAGAGACAGAGTCAAGAGACCCAGTACTTC. Encoded protein: CASSLGERQSQETQYF.

At least ten counts were recorded for this clonotype. The rearrangement links TRBV29-1 to TRBJ1-1, with unresolved D. The CDR3 has 14 amino acids. V lost 7 bases and J 6 bases, leaving 21 bases between the germline ends. Germline V gene lookup returns CDR1 SQVTM and CDR2 ANQGSEA. The CDR3 bases are TGCAGCGCCCTGGACGGCCTACCCGGGGCTGAAGCTTTCTTT. It is translated as CSALDGLPGAEAFF.

In this sample, this clonotype turned up many times. The rearrangement uses TRBV25-1 and TRBJ1-3; D not certain. This CDR3 has 15 amino acids. The germline gives CDR1 MGHDK, CDR2 SYGVNS. V was pared by 4 bases and J by 0 bases, with 10 bases between. The CDR3 sequence: CASSGYVLSGNTIYF. For the CDR3, the DNA is TGTGCCAGCAGTGGGTACGTCCTCTCTGGAAACACCATATATTTT.